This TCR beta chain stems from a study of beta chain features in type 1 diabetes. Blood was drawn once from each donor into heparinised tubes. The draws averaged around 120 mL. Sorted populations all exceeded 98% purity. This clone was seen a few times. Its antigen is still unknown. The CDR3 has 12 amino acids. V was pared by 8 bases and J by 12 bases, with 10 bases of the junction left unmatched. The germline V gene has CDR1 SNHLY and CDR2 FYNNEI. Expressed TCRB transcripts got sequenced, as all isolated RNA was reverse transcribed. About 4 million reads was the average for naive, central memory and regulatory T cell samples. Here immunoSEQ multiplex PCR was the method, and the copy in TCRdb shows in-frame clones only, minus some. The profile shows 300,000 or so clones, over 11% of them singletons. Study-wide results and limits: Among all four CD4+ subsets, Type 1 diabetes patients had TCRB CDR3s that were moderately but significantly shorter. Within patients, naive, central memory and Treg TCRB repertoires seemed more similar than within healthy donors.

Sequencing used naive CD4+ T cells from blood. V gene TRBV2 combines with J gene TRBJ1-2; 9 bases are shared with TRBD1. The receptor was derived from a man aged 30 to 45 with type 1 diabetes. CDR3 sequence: CASRRDRDKNTF. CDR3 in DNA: TGTGCCAGCCGAAGGGACAGGGACAAGAACACCTTC.